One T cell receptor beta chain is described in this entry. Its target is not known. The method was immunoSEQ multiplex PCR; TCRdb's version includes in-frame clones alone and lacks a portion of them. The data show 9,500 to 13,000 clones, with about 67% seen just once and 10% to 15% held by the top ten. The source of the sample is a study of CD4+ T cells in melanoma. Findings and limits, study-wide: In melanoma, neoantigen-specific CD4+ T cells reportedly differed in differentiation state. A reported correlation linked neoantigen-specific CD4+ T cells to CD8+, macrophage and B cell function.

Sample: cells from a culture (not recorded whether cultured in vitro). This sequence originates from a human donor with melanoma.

In DNA, the CDR3 is TGTGCCAGCAGGCCTCCGGGACAGGGGTATCAGCCCCAGCATTTT. This gives the protein CASRPPGQGYQPQHF. The chain couples TRBV6-1 to TRBJ1-5; 10 positions agree with TRBD1. J was trimmed by 5 bases and V by 6 bases; bases with no gene match: 7. The CDR3 consists of 15 residues. CDR1 is MNHNS and CDR2 is SASEGT in the germline V gene.